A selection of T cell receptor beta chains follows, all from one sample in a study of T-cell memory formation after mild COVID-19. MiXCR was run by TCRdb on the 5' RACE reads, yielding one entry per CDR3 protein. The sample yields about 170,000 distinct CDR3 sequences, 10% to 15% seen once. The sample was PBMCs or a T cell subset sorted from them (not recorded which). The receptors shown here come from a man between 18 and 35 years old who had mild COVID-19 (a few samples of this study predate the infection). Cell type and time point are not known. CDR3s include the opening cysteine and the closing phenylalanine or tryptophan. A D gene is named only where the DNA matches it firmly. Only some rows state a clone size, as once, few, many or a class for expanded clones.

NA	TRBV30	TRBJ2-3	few	CAWSGQGGSDTQYF	TGTGCCTGGAGTGGACAGGGAGGTTCAGATACGCAGTATTTT
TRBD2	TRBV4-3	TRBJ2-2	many	CASSHITGLAGIITGELFF	TGCGCCAGCAGCCACATCACGGGACTAGCGGGGATTATCACCGGGGAGCTGTTTTTT
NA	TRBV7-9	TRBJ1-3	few	CASSFTGGNTIYF	TGTGCCAGCAGCTTTACAGGTGGAAACACCATATATTTT
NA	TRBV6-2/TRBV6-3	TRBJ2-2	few	CASRTPGPGSGELFF	TGTGCCAGCAGGACTCCGGGCCCCGGCTCCGGGGAGCTGTTTTTT
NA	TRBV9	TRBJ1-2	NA	CASRTGDYGYTF	TGTGCCAGCAGGACAGGAGACTATGGCTACACCTTC
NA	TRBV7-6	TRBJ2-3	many	CASSPYTDTQYF	TGTGCCAGCAGCCCTTACACAGATACGCAGTATTTT
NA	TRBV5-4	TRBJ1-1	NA	CASSEDSTGNTEAFF	TGTGCCAGCAGCGAGGACTCGACGGGTAACACTGAAGCTTTCTTT
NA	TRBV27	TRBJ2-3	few	CASRDWGVRTDTQYF	TGTGCCAGCAGGGACTGGGGAGTCCGCACAGATACGCAGTATTTT
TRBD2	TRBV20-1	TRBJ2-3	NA	CRARPSGGSTDTQYF	TGCAGAGCTAGACCCAGCGGGGGGAGCACAGATACGCAGTATTTT
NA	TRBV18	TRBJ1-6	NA	CASSDGSSEYSPLHF	TGTGCCAGCTCAGATGGGAGCTCCGAATATTCACCCCTCCACTTT
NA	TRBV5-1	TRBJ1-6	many	CASSLEKGHNSPLHF	TGCGCCAGCAGCTTGGAAAAGGGCCATAATTCACCCCTCCACTTT
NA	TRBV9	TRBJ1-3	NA	CASSVAPGPGNTIYF	TGTGCCAGCAGCGTAGCTCCAGGTCCTGGAAACACCATATATTTT
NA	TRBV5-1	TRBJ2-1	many	CASSLEGDEQFF	TGCGCCAGCAGCTTGGAGGGCGATGAGCAGTTCTTC
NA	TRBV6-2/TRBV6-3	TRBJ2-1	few	CASSYGRLRNEQFF	TGTGCCAGCAGTTACGGTCGACTACGCAATGAGCAGTTCTTC
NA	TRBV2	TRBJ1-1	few	CASSASGVEAFF	TGTGCCAGCAGTGCCTCAGGAGTTGAAGCTTTCTTT
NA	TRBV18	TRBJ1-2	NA	CARGQKAYGYTF	TGTGCCAGAGGACAGAAGGCTTATGGCTACACCTTC
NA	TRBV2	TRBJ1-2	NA	CASSEFEGGYTF	TGTGCCAGCAGTGAATTTGAGGGAGGCTACACCTTC
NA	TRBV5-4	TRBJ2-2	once	CASSLALSNTGELFF	TGTGCCAGCAGCTTGGCCTTATCGAACACCGGGGAGCTGTTTTTT
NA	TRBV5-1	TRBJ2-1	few	CASSTMTGGSYNEQFF	TGCGCCAGCAGCACAATGACAGGAGGCTCCTACAATGAGCAGTTCTTC
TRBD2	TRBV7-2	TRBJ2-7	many	CASSLRRGGPYEQYF	TGTGCCAGCAGCTTGAGACGGGGGGGCCCCTACGAGCAGTACTTC
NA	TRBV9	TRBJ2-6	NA	CASSVVPGANVLTF	TGTGCCAGCAGCGTAGTGCCTGGGGCCAACGTCCTGACTTTC
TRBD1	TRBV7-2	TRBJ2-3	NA	CASSTRTGGGTDTQYF	TGTGCCAGCAGCACCCGGACAGGGGGCGGCACAGATACGCAGTATTTT
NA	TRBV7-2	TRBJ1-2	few	CASSLSAGNKDYTF	TGTGCCAGCAGCTTGTCGGCGGGAAATAAGGACTACACCTTC
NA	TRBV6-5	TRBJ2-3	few	CASRRDGGVADTQYF	TGTGCCAGCAGGAGGGACGGAGGAGTCGCAGATACGCAGTATTTT
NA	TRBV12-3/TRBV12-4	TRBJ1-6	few	CASSPNQGPSGSPLHF	TGTGCCAGCAGTCCTAACCAGGGGCCCTCTGGTTCACCCCTCCACTTT
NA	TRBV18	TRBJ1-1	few	CASSRGVKTEAFF	TGTGCCAGCTCTAGGGGGGTGAAGACTGAAGCTTTCTTT
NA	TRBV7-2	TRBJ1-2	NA	CASSFTGMGGYTF	TGTGCCAGCAGCTTTACAGGGATGGGGGGCTACACCTTC
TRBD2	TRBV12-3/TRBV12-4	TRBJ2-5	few	CASSLSSGGLETQYF	TGTGCCAGCAGTTTGTCTAGCGGGGGGTTGGAGACCCAGTACTTC
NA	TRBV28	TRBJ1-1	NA	CASSFNRNTEAFF	TGTGCCAGCAGTTTCAACAGAAACACTGAAGCTTTCTTT
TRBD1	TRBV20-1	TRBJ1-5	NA	CSASAAGGFSNQPQHF	TGCAGTGCCTCAGCGGCAGGGGGCTTTAGCAATCAGCCCCAGCATTTT
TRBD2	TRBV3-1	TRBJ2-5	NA	CASSFGGASGGKTQYF	TGTGCCAGCAGCTTCGGCGGGGCTAGCGGGGGGAAGACCCAGTACTTC
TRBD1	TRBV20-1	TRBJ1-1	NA	CSANRGSRNTEAFF	TGCAGTGCAAACAGGGGATCGAGGAACACTGAAGCTTTCTTT
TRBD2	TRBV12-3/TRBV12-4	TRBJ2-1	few	CASSHPPQRGHNEQFF	TGTGCCAGCAGTCACCCCCCCCAGCGGGGGCACAATGAGCAGTTCTTC
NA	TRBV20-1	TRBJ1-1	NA	CSARDLGQLTEAFF	TGCAGTGCTAGAGATCTGGGTCAGCTCACTGAAGCTTTCTTT
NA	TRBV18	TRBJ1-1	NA	CASSFDRLNTEAFF	TGTGCCAGCTCATTTGACAGGTTGAACACTGAAGCTTTCTTT
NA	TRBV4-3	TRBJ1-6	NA	CASSPQGSYNSPLHF	TGCGCCAGCAGCCCACAGGGATCCTATAATTCACCCCTCCACTTT
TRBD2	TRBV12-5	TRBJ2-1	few	CASGGGGSNEQFF	TGTGCTAGTGGTGGCGGGGGTTCCAATGAGCAGTTCTTC
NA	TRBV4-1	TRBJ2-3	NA	CASSQPRDTQYF	TGCGCCAGCAGCCAACCGCGGGATACGCAGTATTTT
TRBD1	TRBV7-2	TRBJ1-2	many	CASSLAGQGAGGYTF	TGTGCCAGCAGCTTAGCGGGACAGGGGGCTGGTGGCTACACCTTC
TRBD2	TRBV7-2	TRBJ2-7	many	CASSRTSGAYEQYF	TGTGCCAGCAGTCGAACTAGCGGGGCTTACGAGCAGTACTTC
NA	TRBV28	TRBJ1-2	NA	CAIGRSSANYGYTF	TGTGCCATCGGAAGGTCGTCAGCTAACTATGGCTACACCTTC
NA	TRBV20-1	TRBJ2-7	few	CSAFDSLPYEQYF	TGCAGTGCGTTTGACAGCTTACCCTACGAGCAGTACTTC
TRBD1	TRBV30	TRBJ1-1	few	CALATGYEAFF	TGTGCCCTTGCGACAGGGTATGAAGCTTTCTTT
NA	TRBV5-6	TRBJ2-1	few	CASSWDNSYNEQFF	TGTGCCAGCAGCTGGGACAACTCCTACAATGAGCAGTTCTTC
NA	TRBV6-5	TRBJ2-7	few	CASSYAHRFLYEQYF	TGTGCCAGCAGTTACGCACACCGTTTCCTCTACGAGCAGTACTTC
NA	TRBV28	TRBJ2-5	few	CASSPLGPETQYF	TGTGCCAGCAGCCCCCTCGGCCCAGAGACCCAGTACTTC
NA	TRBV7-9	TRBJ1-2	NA	CASSRGQANYGYTF	TGTGCCAGCAGCCGGGGTCAGGCTAACTATGGCTACACCTTC
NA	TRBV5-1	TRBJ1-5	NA	CASSSDGNSNQPQHF	TGCGCCAGCAGCTCGGACGGGAATAGCAATCAGCCCCAGCATTTT
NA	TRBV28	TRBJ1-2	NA	CAAGGDGYTF	TGTGCCGCCGGGGGGGATGGCTACACCTTC
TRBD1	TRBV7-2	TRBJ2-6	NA	CASRSAGGEWTGANVLTF	TGTGCCAGCAGGTCCGCAGGGGGAGAATGGACTGGGGCCAACGTCCTGACTTTC
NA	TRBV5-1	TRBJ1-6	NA	CASSPFPLGPLHF	TGCGCCAGCAGCCCATTCCCGTTGGGGCCCCTCCACTTT
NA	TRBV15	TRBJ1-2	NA	CATSRDPTGANYGYTF	TGTGCCACCAGCAGAGATCCCACAGGAGCTAACTATGGCTACACCTTC
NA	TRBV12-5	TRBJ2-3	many	CASGTDRSDTQYF	TGTGCTAGTGGCACTGACAGGTCAGATACGCAGTATTTT
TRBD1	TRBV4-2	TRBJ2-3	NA	CASRRRTDRGLSDTQYF	TGTGCCAGCAGACGCAGAACGGACAGGGGGCTTTCGGATACGCAGTATTTT
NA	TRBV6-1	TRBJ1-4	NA	CASSHPRGEKLFF	TGTGCCAGCAGTCACCCACGCGGTGAAAAACTGTTTTTT
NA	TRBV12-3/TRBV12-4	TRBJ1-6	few	CATSYQGPTPLHF	TGTGCCACCAGTTATCAGGGACCGACACCCCTCCACTTT
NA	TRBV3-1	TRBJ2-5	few	CASSQDSSRGQTQYF	TGTGCCAGCAGCCAAGATTCGTCTAGGGGCCAGACCCAGTACTTC
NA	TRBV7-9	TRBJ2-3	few	CASSKEAGATDTQYF	TGTGCCAGCAGCAAGGAGGCGGGGGCCACAGATACGCAGTATTTT